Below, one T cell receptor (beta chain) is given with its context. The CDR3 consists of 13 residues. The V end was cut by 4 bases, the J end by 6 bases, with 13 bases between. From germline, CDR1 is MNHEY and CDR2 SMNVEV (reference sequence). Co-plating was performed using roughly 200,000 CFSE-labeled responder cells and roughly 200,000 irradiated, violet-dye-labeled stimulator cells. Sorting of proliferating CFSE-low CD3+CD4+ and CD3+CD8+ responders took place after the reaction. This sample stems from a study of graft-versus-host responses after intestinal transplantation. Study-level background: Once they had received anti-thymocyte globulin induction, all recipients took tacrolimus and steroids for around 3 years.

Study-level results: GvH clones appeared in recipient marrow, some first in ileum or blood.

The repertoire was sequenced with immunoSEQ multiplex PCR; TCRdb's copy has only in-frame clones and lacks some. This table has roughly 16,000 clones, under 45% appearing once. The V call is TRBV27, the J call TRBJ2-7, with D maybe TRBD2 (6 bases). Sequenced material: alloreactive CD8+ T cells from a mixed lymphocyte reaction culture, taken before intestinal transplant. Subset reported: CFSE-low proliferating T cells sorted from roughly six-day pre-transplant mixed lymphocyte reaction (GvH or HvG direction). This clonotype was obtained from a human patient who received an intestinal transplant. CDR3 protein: CASSSGTAFEQYF. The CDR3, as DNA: TGTGCCAGCAGTTCCGGGACTGCCTTCGAGCAGTACTTC.